This entry is about one TCR beta chain. This specimen belongs to a study of blood T cell repertoires in COVID-19. Study as a whole: Specimens from acute and convalescent COVID-19 originated in the United States, Italy and Spain. The analysed material was cDNA or gDNA that came from T cells, B-cell-depleted T cells, or PBMCs.

Authors' data handling: Estimation of nucleated cell counts was performed using reference gene primer amplification. Assay: immunoSEQ multiplex PCR; the TCRdb copy retains only in-frame clones and omits some. V and J calls plus clone size are reproduced from that table; the DNA served to infer D and trimming. Of about 370,000 clones listed, more than 70% are singletons. Seattle's cohort entered during active infection and was followed longitudinally. Sequencing was performed on peripheral blood. The clonotype was recovered from a woman aged 30 to 39 with COVID-19, enrolled during active disease.

The CDR3 sequence is CASSVFSGPSYNEQFF. The DNA of the CDR3 is TGTGCCAGCAGCGTATTTAGCGGACCCTCCTACAATGAGCAGTTCTTC. V gene TRBV11-3 combines with J gene TRBJ2-1, with a weak D call TRBD2 (6 bases). The V end lost 5 bases, the J end lost 0 bases, and 14 bases lay between the germline ends. CDR1 SGHNT and CDR2 YENEEA come from the germline V gene. CDR3 length: 16 residues.